One sample yielded the 25 T cell receptor beta chains listed below, sequenced in a study of T-cell reconstitution after alpha-beta-depleted transplantation in children. During its preparation, the TCRbeta library received unique molecular identifiers. Each CDR3 protein gets one entry after TCRdb re-called the PCR reads with MiXCR. The sample includes roughly 350,000 distinct CDR3 sequences, approximately 10% of them seen just once. This material consisted of PBMCs from the stem cell graft donor, taken from the stem cell graft. The source is a human donor who donated a stem cell graft to a child with acute lymphoblastic leukemia.

The chain uses TRBV5-4 and TRBJ1-1; D gene ambiguous. Trimming shortened V by 10 bases and J by 0 bases, and 13 bases separated the two germline ends. The germline CDR1 and CDR2 sequences are SGHNT and YYREEE (reference sequence). CDR3 length: 13 amino acids. CDR3 sequence reads: CAAGRGVNTEAFF. The CDR3 DNA is TGTGCCGCCGGCCGGGGAGTGAACACTGAAGCTTTCTTT.

A few counts support this clonotype. The chain uses TRBV5-1 and TRBJ1-6; 11 bases are a match to TRBD1. Unmatched junction bases numbered 4, after V lost 4 bases and J lost 10 bases. CDR3 length: 14 amino acids. CDR1 SGHRS and CDR2 YFSETQ come from the germline V gene. CDR3 in DNA: TGCGCCAGCAGCCCTGGACAGGGGGCATCACCCCTCCACTTT. It encodes CASSPGQGASPLHF.

The chain recombines TRBV20-1 with TRBJ2-2; 11 bases match TRBD2. Germline V gene data show CDR1 as DFQATT and CDR2 as SNEGSKA (reference sequence). V dropped 0 bases and J dropped 6; count of bases not matched to a gene: 9. This CDR3 comprises 17 residues. The CDR3 nucleotides read TGCAGTGCTAGAGATCTAAGTGGACTAGCGGGCGCCGGGGAGCTGTTTTTT. Its protein product is CSARDLSGLAGAGELFF.

This clonotype showed up just a few times. As DNA, the CDR3 is TGTGCCAGCAGTATCTTAGCCTCGCTCTCCCAGCGGGAGAACCACGAGCAGTACTTC. It codes for CASSILASLSQRENHEQYF. The rearrangement uses TRBV27 and TRBJ2-7; 8 nucleotides match TRBD2. There are 19 residues in the CDR3. From germline, CDR1 is MNHEY and CDR2 SMNVEV (reference sequence). V lost 5 bases, J lost 5 bases, and 23 bases stayed unmatched.

The sample holds a few counts of this clonotype. The chain links TRBV24-1 to TRBJ2-1; 14 bases map to TRBD2. The V and J ends lost 7 bases and 5 bases, in that order; junction bases with no gene match: 3. There are 15 residues in the CDR3. Germline V lookup: CDR1 KGHDR, CDR2 SFDVKD. CDR3 protein: CATSEGLAGDNEQFF. Written as DNA, the CDR3 is TGTGCCACCAGCGAGGGACTAGCGGGAGACAATGAGCAGTTCTTC.

This clonotype has just a few counts. The rearrangement joins TRBV3-1 to TRBJ2-7; TRBD2 matches 8 bases. With 0 bases clipped from V and 3 bases from J, the junction kept 7 bases outside the gene matches. Germline V gives CDR1 LGHDT, CDR2 YNNKEL (reference sequence). The CDR3 totals 16 residues. The DNA of the CDR3 is TGTGCCAGCAGCCAAGACGGCGGGACTAGTATCTACGAGCAGTACTTC. Its protein product is CASSQDGGTSIYEQYF.

The chain couples TRBV12-3 or TRBV12-4 to TRBJ2-1; 8 bases agree with TRBD2. CDR3 length: 15 residues. J lost 9 bases, V lost 6 bases, and 13 bases had no gene match. For the CDR3, the DNA is TGTGCCAGCAGCGCCGGGGGTAGCGGGATAACTGAGCAGTTCTTC. This codes for CASSAGGSGITEQFF.

This clonotype was seen repeatedly, ten times or more. This sequence joins TRBV29-1 and TRBJ1-1; D is unresolved. Germline loops: CDR1 SQVTM, CDR2 ANQGSEA. The CDR3 has 14 amino acids. The V end was cut by 6 bases, the J end by 3 bases, with 17 bases between. The CDR3: CSVREAGRYTEAFF. The CDR3 DNA follows: TGCAGCGTGCGGGAAGCAGGTAGATACACTGAAGCTTTCTTT.

The sample holds a few counts of this clonotype. The chain combines TRBV5-6 with TRBJ1-5; D gene ambiguous. The CDR3 totals 14 residues. CDR1 and CDR2 from the germline V gene are SGHDT and YYEEEE. V gave up 0 bases and J gave up 5 bases, with 9 bases separating them. CDR3 sequence reads: CASSLEDGDQPQHF. In DNA form, the CDR3 reads TGTGCCAGCAGCTTGGAAGACGGTGATCAGCCCCAGCATTTT. The complete variable domain, with remaining parts taken from reference TRBV5-6 and TRBJ1-5, reads DAGVTQSPTHLIKTRGQQVTLRCSPKSGHDTVSWYQQALGQGPQFIFQYYEEEERQRGNFPDRFSGHQFPNYSSELNVNALLLGDSALYLCASSLEDGDQPQHFGDGTRLSIL.

The gene calls are TRBV19 and TRBJ1-5; no definite D call. V lost 1 base and J 5 bases, leaving 6 bases between the germline ends. The germline V gene encodes CDR1 LNHDA and CDR2 SQIVND (reference sequence). The CDR3 sequence is 13 residues long. The CDR3 protein is CASSIVLDQPQHF. The CDR3 DNA reads as TGTGCCAGTAGTATAGTCCTGGATCAGCCCCAGCATTTT.

The V gene is TRBV7-2, the J gene TRBJ2-1; D remains ambiguous. CDR1 and CDR2 (germline): SGHTA, FQGNSA. The CDR3 covers 16 residues. Trimming cost V 2 bases and J 5 bases, with 16 bases left between them. The CDR3 is CASSLFRSRPNNEQFF. As DNA, the CDR3 is TGTGCCAGCAGCTTATTTAGGTCTAGGCCGAACAATGAGCAGTTCTTC.

This clonotype has only a few counts. The chain links TRBV12-3 or TRBV12-4 to TRBJ2-3, with D uncertain. The CDR3 extends over 13 amino acids. The V end lost 6 bases, the J end lost 3 bases, and 10 bases lay between the germline ends. The DNA for the CDR3 is TGTGCCAGCAGGGACGGAGATACAGATACGCAGTATTTT. Translation: CASRDGDTDTQYF.

V gene TRBV28 combines with J gene TRBJ2-5, with TRBD2 matching over 13 bases. Germline values: CDR1 MDHEN, CDR2 SYDVKM. The trim removed 3 bases at V and 5 bases at J, leaving 12 bases unmatched. The CDR3 extends over 18 amino acids. The CDR3 reads CASSFRGLAGEWDETQYF. For the CDR3, the DNA is TGTGCCAGCAGTTTCCGTGGACTAGCGGGAGAATGGGACGAGACCCAGTACTTC.

This chain links TRBV12-3 or TRBV12-4 with TRBJ1-5; 8 positions agree with TRBD1. The CDR3 is 15 residues long. Trimming took 5 bases from V and 9 from J; bases not matched to a gene: 12. CDR3 sequence reads: CASSIVGQGRWPQHF. The DNA for the CDR3 is TGTGCCAGCAGTATCGTTGGACAGGGACGGTGGCCCCAGCATTTT.

This clonotype was observed a few times. The V call is TRBV10-3, the J call TRBJ2-7, with 8 positions matching TRBD1. CDR3 length equals 13 residues. J gave up 0 bases and V 8 bases, and 3 bases lay outside the gene matches. The germline V gene encodes CDR1 ENHRY and CDR2 SYGVKD. CDR3: CAIRGTGSYEQYF. The CDR3 region has the DNA TGTGCCATCCGCGGGACAGGCTCCTACGAGCAGTACTTC.

This clonotype occurred a few times. CDR3 sequence: CAARTSGRSNEQFF. The CDR3 DNA follows: TGTGCCGCTAGGACTAGCGGGAGGAGTAATGAGCAGTTCTTC. The chain couples TRBV6-1 to TRBJ2-1; 14 nucleotides match TRBD2. CDR1 and CDR2 (germline): MNHNS, SASEGT. V shed 11 bases and J 7 bases; nucleotides not matched to a gene: 7. The CDR3 spans 14 residues.

This clonotype was found many times. V is TRBV5-6 and J is TRBJ2-2; D perhaps matches TRBD1 (6 bases). This CDR3 has 14 residues. Germline V gene lookup returns CDR1 SGHDT and CDR2 YYEEEE. The germline V and J ends were trimmed by 6 bases and 0 bases, with 9 bases remaining between them. The CDR3 loop reads CASIKGANTGELFF. CDR3 nucleotide sequence: TGTGCCAGCATTAAGGGGGCGAACACCGGGGAGCTGTTTTTT.

The chain carries TRBV7-2 and TRBJ2-5; 9 nucleotides line up with TRBD1. Germline V gene sequence: CDR1 SGHTA, CDR2 FQGNSA. CDR3 length: 15 amino acids. The V segment lost 5 bases and the J segment 4 bases; nucleotides outside the gene matches: 8. Written as DNA, the CDR3 is TGTGCCAGCAGCCGAGGACAGGGGCCGCCAGAGACCCAGTACTTC. Its protein is CASSRGQGPPETQYF. The full variable domain, in which reference TRBV7-2 and TRBJ2-5 provide the parts outside the CDR3, is GAGVSQSPSNKVTEKGKDVELRCDPISGHTALYWYRQSLGQGLEFLIYFQGNSAPDKSGLPSDRFSAERTGGSVSTLTIQRTQQEDSAVYLCASSRGQGPPETQYFGPGTRLLVL.

The chain uses TRBV29-1 and TRBJ2-5, with TRBD2 matching 14 bases. The CDR3 is 12 amino acids. In germline, CDR1 is SQVTM, CDR2 ANQGSEA. Trimming took 8 bases from V and 8 from J; bases not matched to a gene: 4. CDR3 sequence: CSSGTSGRTQYF. CDR3 nucleotide sequence: TGCAGCTCCGGGACTAGCGGGAGAACCCAGTACTTC.

The genes are TRBV20-1 and TRBJ2-1, with TRBD1 matching over 10 bases. The CDR3 loop spans 13 amino acids. The trim removed 7 bases at V and 6 bases at J, leaving 6 bases unmatched. Germline loops: CDR1 DFQATT, CDR2 SNEGSKA (reference sequence). The CDR3 nucleotides are TGCAGTGTGGGACAGGGGATTGTCAATGAGCAGTTCTTC. It encodes CSVGQGIVNEQFF.

The J gene is TRBJ1-5, the V gene TRBV5-5; TRBD1 is a possible D gene (5 bases). This CDR3 is 15 amino acids long. The germline V gene encodes CDR1 SGHKS and CDR2 YYEKEE (reference sequence). Trimming pared 3 bases from V and 7 bases from J, leaving 17 bases between. In DNA, the CDR3 is TGTGCCAGCAGCTGGGGGGGAGGGGATGGGCAGCCCCAGCATTTT. It is translated as CASSWGGGDGQPQHF.

The DNA of the CDR3 is TGTGCCAGCAGACGAGACACTCCCAGCAATCAGCCCCAGCATTTT. Protein product: CASRRDTPSNQPQHF. This chain links TRBV12-3 or TRBV12-4 with TRBJ1-5; D not certain. This CDR3 has 15 amino acids. Deletions cut 6 bases from V and 1 base from J, with 13 bases between.

This clonotype was seen at least ten times. The V and J genes are TRBV4-3 and TRBJ2-7; perhaps TRBD1 as D (5 bases). Trimming removed 0 bases from V and 1 base from J, with 10 bases in between. Germline assignment: CDR1 LGHNA and CDR2 YSLEER. The CDR3 contains 15 residues. The CDR3: CASSQEVAGSYEQYF. DNA for the CDR3: TGCGCCAGCAGCCAAGAAGTGGCAGGGTCCTACGAGCAGTACTTC.

Turning to this clonotype: One end of the junction varies from germline; a read error may be responsible. The chain employs TRBV3-1 and TRBJ1-1, with D tentatively TRBD1 (5 bases). This CDR3 comprises 18 residues. In germline, CDR1 is LGHDT, CDR2 YNNKEL (reference sequence). CDR3 loop: CASTQRPGRRRGNTEAFF. CDR3 bases: TGTGCCAGCACCCAAAGGCCAGGCCGCCGGAGGGGGAACACTGAAGCTTTCTTT.

This clonotype was seen a handful of times. This chain joins TRBV28 and TRBJ2-3, with 8 positions matching TRBD1. Germline lookup yields CDR1 MDHEN and CDR2 SYDVKM. J lost 0 bases, V lost 4 bases, and 15 bases had no gene match. The length of the CDR3 is 19 residues. CDR3 region: CASSSARGLPFASTDTQYF. For the CDR3, the DNA is TGTGCCAGCAGTTCAGCCAGGGGGCTACCCTTCGCTAGCACAGATACGCAGTATTTT.